Sequencing of this T cell receptor beta chain was carried out in a study of T cells in Graves' hyperthyroidism and ophthalmopathy (dated by TCRdb to between 2018 and 2020). With respect to the entire study: Peripheral blood was sampled at the time of initial diagnosis, prior to any treatment. Once sampling was done, hyperthyroidism patients were given methimazole at a starting dose of 30 mg daily, whereas ophthalmopathy patients were given high-dose intravenous methylprednisolone. TCR V-J signatures able to tell the groups apart were searched for in a discovery cohort of 100 or so patients, of whom around 43 had Graves' ophthalmopathy and 57 had stable Graves' hyperthyroidism. The 90 to 100 discovery patients were randomly split 7:3 into training and test sets. Prospective prediction of ophthalmopathy was tested in an independent validation cohort consisting of fewer than 20 hyperthyroidism patients and over 15 patients who later progressed to ophthalmopathy. The paper reports TCR Vbeta CDR3 sequencing of some 140 peripheral blood samples: around 45 ophthalmopathy, roughly 74 hyperthyroidism and around 17 progressor patients. Thyroid tissue and blood T-cell repertoires from about 6 Graves' hyperthyroidism patients were also compared in the study.

What the study reported, not specific to this receptor: No statistical method was used to set the sample size in advance, and investigators knew the group allocation. During validation, the model predicted progression to ophthalmopathy a median of approximately 6.5 months ahead of onset, with approximately 71% sensitivity and 72.22% specificity. In cross-validation, a model built on a 13 V-J signature told ophthalmopathy apart from stable hyperthyroidism with 87.88% sensitivity and about 81% specificity, and in testing the same model reached 80%/75%. Blood samples also contained most of the expanded thyroid clonotypes (frequency above 0.001), which suggests that blood repertoires may reflect thyroid immune responses.

Graves' hyperthyroidism was defined as stable when no progression to ophthalmopathy occurred over 18 months of follow-up. Hyperthyroidism patients were newly diagnosed, with disease duration under 2 months, and aged 18 to 65 years. Patients with uncontrolled infections, other autoimmune diseases, pregnancy or lactation were excluded. Diagnoses were based on clinical symptoms, serum thyroxine and TRAb, thyroid ultrasound and orbital computed tomography. PBMCs were separated from under 12 ml of fresh peripheral blood using Ficoll-Paque density gradient centrifugation. Trizol reagent was used to extract total RNA, and RNA quality was then checked on an Agilent 2100 Bioanalyzer. V and J are truncated by 5 bases and 0 bases respectively, leaving an intervening sequence of 11 bases. According to the germline V gene (reference sequence), CDR1 reads SEHNR and CDR2 reads FQNEAQ. From cysteine to phenylalanine, the CDR3 is 16 amino acids long. Only the CDR3 region is kept as DNA, spanning 48 bases read in frame from base 1.

To note about this clonotype: Its antigen target is currently unknown. No quality values exist for individual bases; no much larger clone is one base distant.

The TCR beta CDR3 regions were amplified from the RNA transcripts. The TCR CDR3 was subjected to a first round of RT-PCR using the HTBI primer set and the Qiagen OneStep RT-PCR kit. A second multiplex PCR round built the libraries, followed by size selection and purification. Sequencing of the libraries was done on an Illumina HiSeq2000 using paired-end 100 bp reads. Under the source paper's analysis protocol: SOAPnuke was used to process the raw data, throwing out any read that contained adapters or uncalled bases, had a mean Phred below 15, or lacked an exact constant-primer or identifier match. COPE v1.2.5 was used to merge high-quality paired reads, and clonotypes were defined as unique nucleotide sequences. Clonotypes were aligned to IMGT TRBV, TRBD and TRBJ reference segments using MiTCR v1.1. Analysis was restricted to V-J combinations with a frequency above 0.0001, which covered roughly 99% of repertoires. The TCS score was defined as the ratio of F50 (clonal expansion) to E x V (chaos), calculated using BLOSUM62-based TCRdist between CDR3 peptides within each V-J. Welch's t-statistics and random forest reduced 514 V-J features to around 14, which were used in a naive Bayes classifier (R e1071). TCRdb reworked the public reads: Q25 trimming with fastp, MiXCR clone assembly, productive beta chains retained. Rows with one shared CDR3 protein collapse into an entry with the most common genes and DNA. None of the V and J calls come from the authors' own analysis; TCRdb made them. This sample is represented by approximately 370,000 distinct CDR3 sequences; approximately 15% of them were singletons. Of the sample, about 31% falls within the top ten clones.

Material for sequencing was blood. The sequence joins TRBV7-9 to TRBJ2-6; the D gene is not confidently resolved. This clonotype originated in a woman in her twenties or thirties with Graves' hyperthyroidism. The DNA sequence follows: TGTGCCAGCAGCGAAAGCTTGGGCTCTGGGGCCAACGTCCTGACTTTC. This translates into CASSESLGSGANVLTF.